The 19 T cell receptor beta chains in this list originate from one sample, sequenced in a study of CD8 T cells in Susac syndrome. Random hexamers were used to reverse transcribe an amount of roughly 0.5 to 1 ug RNA. MiXCR, applied by TCRdb to the immunoSEQ multiplex PCR reads, yields one record per CDR3 protein. The table shows roughly 190,000 distinct CDR3 sequences, with about 91% occurring only once. Sequenced sample: CD4+ T cells from PBMCs. These receptors all come from a human donor with Susac syndrome.

V usage is TRBV12-3 or TRBV12-4 and J usage is TRBJ1-4; 12 bases line up with TRBD1. V was pared by 5 bases and J by 8 bases, with 9 bases of the junction left unmatched. The CDR3 is 16 residues long. CDR3 DNA: TGTGCCAGCAGTCTATGGAGGGACAGGGGGCAGGAAAAACTGTTTTTT. The encoded protein is CASSLWRDRGQEKLFF.

The genes are TRBV4-2 and TRBJ1-6, with 7 bases identical to TRBD1. The ends lost 7 bases at V and 14 bases at J; junction bases unmatched: 8. Germline lookup yields CDR1 LGHNA and CDR2 YNFKEQ. The CDR3 is made up of 12 amino acids. The CDR3 protein is CASKGGGRALHF. CDR3 coding DNA: TGTGCCAGCAAAGGGGGCGGTAGGGCCCTCCACTTT.

The genes are TRBV28 and TRBJ2-1; 10 positions match TRBD1. The CDR3 is 16 residues long. V was clipped by 6 bases and J by 4 bases; unmatched bases: 9. CDR1 is MDHEN and CDR2 is SYDVKM in the germline V gene. CDR3 sequence (DNA): TGTGCCAGCAGACCGGGACAGGGGATTGAGTACAATGAGCAGTTCTTC. Translated: CASRPGQGIEYNEQFF.

The chain carries TRBV20-1 and TRBJ2-5, with D possibly being TRBD1 (6 bases). Germline values: CDR1 DFQATT, CDR2 SNEGSKA (reference sequence). The CDR3 runs 14 residues. With 2 bases removed from V and 1 base from J, the gap between germline ends came to 11 bases. The CDR3 DNA sequence: TGCAGTGCTAGACAGGACAGTTCCCAAGAGACCCAGTACTTC. The encoded protein is CSARQDSSQETQYF.

The V and J genes are TRBV18 and TRBJ1-6; D is ambiguous. Germline loops: CDR1 KGHSH, CDR2 LQKENI. This CDR3 is 15 amino acids long. The V end was cut by 5 bases, the J end by 5 bases, with 13 bases between. CDR3 DNA: TGTGCCAGCTCAGAACCGCGTGGGGATAATTCACCCCTCCACTTT. Amino acid sequence: CASSEPRGDNSPLHF.

The gene calls are TRBV28 and TRBJ2-7; D possibly matches TRBD1 or TRBD2 (5 bases each). The CDR3 spans 13 residues. V dropped 4 bases and J dropped 5 bases, with 12 bases sitting between them. Germline lookup yields CDR1 MDHEN and CDR2 SYDVKM. CDR3 amino acids: CASSSGPPDEQYF. DNA of the CDR3: TGTGCCAGCAGTTCGGGACCGCCCGACGAGCAGTACTTC.

V usage is TRBV15 and J usage is TRBJ1-2, with D perhaps matching TRBD1 (5 bases). Germline V gene lookup returns CDR1 LNHNV and CDR2 YYDKDF (reference sequence). The CDR3 consists of 15 residues. Trimming took 0 bases from V and 7 from J, leaving 15 bases between them. This CDR3 is CATSRDRDEFSGYTF. The CDR3 nucleotides read TGTGCCACCAGCAGAGACAGGGATGAGTTCAGTGGCTACACCTTC.

The chain is built from TRBV27 and TRBJ2-1, with 9 nucleotides matching TRBD2. The CDR3 extends over 16 amino acids. Germline CDR1 MNHEY, CDR2 SMNVEV (reference sequence). V was pared by 0 bases and J by 6 bases, with 6 bases of the junction left unmatched. This CDR3 reads CASSLSAGGPFNEQFF. The CDR3, as DNA: TGTGCCAGCAGTTTATCGGCGGGAGGGCCCTTCAATGAGCAGTTCTTC.

J is TRBJ2-1 and V is TRBV24-1; weak D call: TRBD1 (5 bases). Germline CDR1 KGHDR, CDR2 SFDVKD. Trimming shortened V by 9 bases and J by 2 bases, and 16 bases separated the two germline ends. This CDR3 region has 15 residues. The CDR3 protein is CATSPGLFTYNEQFF. The CDR3 DNA sequence: TGTGCCACCTCACCAGGGCTGTTTACCTACAATGAGCAGTTCTTC.

The CDR3 sequence is CASFTRVGWRNEQFF. CDR3 in DNA: TGTGCCAGCTTTACCAGGGTAGGTTGGCGGAATGAGCAGTTCTTC. This chain connects TRBV6-5 to TRBJ2-1; D might be TRBD1 (5 bases). The CDR3 runs to 15 residues. Germline CDR1 reads MNHEY; CDR2 reads SVGAGI. V was clipped by 8 bases and J by 7 bases, with 21 bases between them.

The rearrangement uses TRBV20-1 and TRBJ1-2, with D possibly matching TRBD1 (5 bases). The V and J ends lost 3 bases and 7 bases respectively, with 12 bases between them. CDR3 size: 12 residues. From germline, CDR1 is DFQATT and CDR2 SNEGSKA (reference sequence). The CDR3 nucleotides read TGCAGTGCTAGTCCCAGGGATGGTGGCTACACCTTC. Amino acid sequence: CSASPRDGGYTF.

V gene TRBV27 combines with J gene TRBJ2-1, with a possible D match to TRBD1 (6 bases). Trimming took 3 bases from V and 4 from J, leaving 16 bases between them. The CDR3 spans 16 residues. Germline values: CDR1 MNHEY, CDR2 SMNVEV (reference sequence). The DNA for the CDR3 is TGTGCCAGCAGTTTTTACCGGGACACAGGATACAATGAGCAGTTCTTC. Translation gives CASSFYRDTGYNEQFF.

J is TRBJ2-7 and V is TRBV9; TRBD2 aligns across 11 bases. Trimming removed 4 bases from V and 5 bases from J; junction bases left unmatched: 5. The CDR3 totals 14 residues. Germline V gene sequence: CDR1 SGDLS, CDR2 YYNGEE. Here the CDR3 DNA reads TGTGCCAGCAGCCCTAGCGGGAGGAAGCACGAGCAGTACTTC. Translation: CASSPSGRKHEQYF. Filled out from reference TRBV9 and TRBJ2-7, the complete variable domain reads DSGVTQTPKHLITATGQRVTLRCSPRSGDLSVYWYQQSLDQGLQFLIQYYNGEERAKGNILERFSAQQFPDLHSELNLSSLELGDSALYFCASSPSGRKHEQYFGPGTRLTVT.

The V call is TRBV20-1, the J call TRBJ1-6, with no clear D. The V and J ends lost 2 bases and 0 bases respectively, with 8 bases between them. The germline gives CDR1 DFQATT, CDR2 SNEGSKA (reference sequence). The length of the CDR3 is 15 residues. CDR3 bases: TGCAGTGCTAGATCCGATGGCTCCTATAATTCACCCCTCCACTTT. Residues: CSARSDGSYNSPLHF.

The V gene is TRBV27, the J gene TRBJ2-1; unclear D gene. Germline lookup yields CDR1 MNHEY and CDR2 SMNVEV (reference sequence). The CDR3 is 17 amino acids. V was pared by 0 bases and J by 6 bases, with 18 bases between. The CDR3, as DNA: TGTGCCAGCAGTTTATCAGTTGGGGTGGGAAGCTCCAATGAGCAGTTCTTC. Its protein product is CASSLSVGVGSSNEQFF.

The gene calls are TRBV11-1 and TRBJ2-3; 10 nucleotides match TRBD2. Losses at the gene ends were 5 bases for V and 5 bases for J; bases not matched to a gene: 4. The CDR3 has 14 residues. Germline V gives CDR1 SGHAT, CDR2 FQDESV (reference sequence). The CDR3 nucleotides read TGTGCCAGCAGCCCCAGACTAGCGGGAGATACGCAGTATTTT. This gives the protein CASSPRLAGDTQYF.

The chain couples TRBV2 to TRBJ2-1, with 7 bases that match TRBD1. Germline lookup yields CDR1 SNHLY and CDR2 FYNNEI. The junction had 10 bases not matched to a gene; V was cut back by 5 bases and J by 6 bases. This CDR3 is 15 amino acids long. The CDR3 here is CASSPDRVIFNEQFF. For the CDR3, the DNA is TGTGCCAGCAGTCCAGACAGGGTGATATTCAATGAGCAGTTCTTC.

This rearrangement joins TRBV19 to TRBJ1-2; weak D call: TRBD1 (6 bases). The V gene lost 3 bases and the J gene lost 5 bases, with 10 bases spanning the gap. Germline loops: CDR1 LNHDA, CDR2 SQIVND (reference sequence). The CDR3 is 13 amino acids. In DNA form, the CDR3 reads TGTGCCAGTAGTATGGGGGCAAGATATGGCTACACCTTC. As protein: CASSMGARYGYTF.

The chain carries TRBV7-9 and TRBJ2-1; 13 nucleotides line up with TRBD2. The trim removed 5 bases at V and 9 bases at J, leaving 10 bases unmatched. This CDR3 spans 16 amino acids. Germline CDR1 SEHNR, CDR2 FQNEAQ (reference sequence). The CDR3 protein is CASSVMTSGRIGEQFF. Written as DNA, the CDR3 is TGTGCCAGCAGCGTGATGACTAGCGGGAGGATAGGTGAGCAGTTCTTC. Complete variable domain (other parts from reference TRBV7-9 and TRBJ2-1): DTGVSQNPRHKITKRGQNVTFRCDPISEHNRLYWYRQTLGQGPEFLTYFQNEAQLEKSRLLSDRFSAERPKGSFSTLEIQRTEQGDSAMYLCASSVMTSGRIGEQFFGPGTRLTVL.